This entry lists 8 T cell receptor beta chains sequenced from one sample in a study of shared T cell receptors in the human thymus. Method: immunoSEQ multiplex PCR; TCRdb's copy keeps in-frame clones and lacks some. The repertoire holds 700,000 or so clones, with roughly 85% as singletons. The same data also went into a second study, on human thymus T cells.

The specimen was thymocytes. These receptors were collected from a girl under three years old with a congenital heart defect.

The CDR3 coding sequence is TGTGCCAGCAGTCACAGGGATCAAAATCAGCCCCAGCATTTT. The encoded protein is CASSHRDQNQPQHF. This chain uses TRBV6-6 with TRBJ1-5; maybe TRBD1 (6 bases). CDR1 is MNHNY and CDR2 is SVGAGI in the germline V gene (reference sequence). This CDR3 has 14 residues. V was cut by 5 bases and J by 4 bases, with 12 bases left in between.

The rearrangement links TRBV19 to TRBJ1-1; TRBD1 aligns across 8 bases. There are 15 residues in the CDR3. Looked up from germline, CDR1 is LNHDA and CDR2 is SQIVND (reference sequence). V was clipped by 5 bases and J by 4 bases; unmatched bases: 9. In nucleotides, the CDR3 is TGTGCCAGTAGTGCGCGGACAGGGAGTCCCACTGAAGCTTTCTTT. Its protein is CASSARTGSPTEAFF.

The sample holds a few counts of this clone. The rearrangement links TRBV6-1 to TRBJ1-5; a possible D gene is TRBD1 (6 bases). Trimming cost V 8 bases and J 4 bases, with 18 bases left between them. The CDR3 is 15 amino acids. Germline V lookup: CDR1 MNHNS, CDR2 SASEGT. CDR3 DNA: TGTGCCAGCTACCCGACCGGGAGGGGGAATCAGCCCCAGCATTTT. It codes for CASYPTGRGNQPQHF.

V gene TRBV15 combines with J gene TRBJ1-2, with D uncertain. Trimming left V 5 bases short and J 6 bases short, with 16 bases between. Germline-derived CDR1 and CDR2 are LNHNV and YYDKDF (reference sequence). This CDR3 spans 14 amino acids. CDR3 sequence reads: CATSPGGKGNGYTF. CDR3 nucleotides: TGTGCCACCAGCCCAGGAGGGAAGGGTAATGGCTACACCTTC.

V usage is TRBV6-1 and J usage is TRBJ2-2; 8 nucleotides match TRBD1. The length of the CDR3 is 13 residues. Germline V CDR1 and CDR2: MNHNS, SASEGT. Germline trimming cut 10 bases from V and 3 bases from J; bases unmatched to any gene: 4. The CDR3 region is CATGGEDTGELFF. The CDR3 nucleotides read TGTGCCACAGGGGGCGAGGACACCGGGGAGCTGTTTTTT.

CDR3: CASRVNRVGFEQYF. CDR3 sequence (DNA): TGTGCCAGCAGAGTAAACAGGGTTGGCTTCGAGCAGTACTTC. The V gene is TRBV28, the J gene TRBJ2-7; D is possibly TRBD1 (6 bases). The CDR3 sequence is 14 residues long. Trimming took off 6 bases at V and 6 bases at J, with 18 bases between the two ends. In germline, CDR1 is MDHEN, CDR2 SYDVKM.

The chain carries TRBV18 and TRBJ2-1, with D possibly being TRBD2 (6 bases). V was clipped by 5 bases and J by 1 base, with 12 bases between them. CDR1 and CDR2 (germline): KGHSH, LQKENI. The CDR3 has 15 amino acids. CDR3 sequence reads: CASSNRLVSYNEQFF. The CDR3 nucleotides read TGTGCCAGCTCAAACCGACTAGTTTCCTACAATGAGCAGTTCTTC. Full variable domain (missing parts from reference TRBV18 and TRBJ2-1): NAGVMQNPRHLVRRRGQEARLRCSPMKGHSHVYWYRQLPEEGLKFMVYLQKENIIDESGMPKERFSAEFPKEGPSILRIQQVVRGDSAAYFCASSNRLVSYNEQFFGPGTRLTVL.

J is TRBJ1-2 and V is TRBV10-3; no definite D call. Germline CDR1 and CDR2: ENHRY and SYGVKD. V lost 3 bases, J lost 4 bases, and 21 bases lay in between. The CDR3 length is 17 residues. The CDR3 DNA follows: TGTGCCATCAGTGATCCGGGTCGGTCAGTCACCGCCTATGGCTACACCTTC. It is translated as CAISDPGRSVTAYGYTF.